This T cell receptor beta chain was captured in a study of cytomegalovirus exposure and HLA in healthy donors. Turning to the study itself: The Caucasian-associated ancestry cluster held 65% to 90% of under 450 genotyped donors.

In regard to this clone: Its antigen is still unknown.

Whole-study results and caveats: DRB1 had the most TCR associations and HLA-C the fewest, a later analysis found, with rates varying by HLA locus. As was reported, the HLA-A and HLA-B alleles of most subjects were accurately predicted from TCR beta sequences.

Trimming cost V 3 bases and J 5 bases, with 10 bases left between them. Per germline, CDR1 LNHDA and CDR2 SQIVND (reference sequence). The CDR3 spans 13 residues. PCR used 60 Vbeta primers and 13 Jbeta primers. Some clones are missing from TCRdb's copy, which holds only in-frame ones; the method was immunoSEQ multiplex PCR. The table includes approximately 170,000 clones, around 82% detected once. This receptor was obtained from a male donor in good health and CMV-seronegative. Sequencing input: PBMCs. The gene calls are TRBV19 and TRBJ2-5; tentative D call: TRBD1 (5 bases). The CDR3 region has the DNA TGTGCCAGTAGTATGGGGCAGAGGGAGACCCAGTACTTC. It is translated as CASSMGQRETQYF.